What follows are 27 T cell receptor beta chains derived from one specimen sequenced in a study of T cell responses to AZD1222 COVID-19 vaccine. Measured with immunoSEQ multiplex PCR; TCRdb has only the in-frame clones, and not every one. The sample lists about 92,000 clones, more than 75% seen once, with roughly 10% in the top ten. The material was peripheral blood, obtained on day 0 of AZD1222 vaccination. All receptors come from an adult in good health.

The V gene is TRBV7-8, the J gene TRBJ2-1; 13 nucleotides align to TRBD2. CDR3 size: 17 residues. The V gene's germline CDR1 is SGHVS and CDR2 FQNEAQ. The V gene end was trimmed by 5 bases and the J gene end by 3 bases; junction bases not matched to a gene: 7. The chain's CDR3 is CASSPRLAGGLYNEQFF. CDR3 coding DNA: TGTGCCAGCAGCCCCCGACTAGCGGGGGGCCTCTACAATGAGCAGTTCTTC.

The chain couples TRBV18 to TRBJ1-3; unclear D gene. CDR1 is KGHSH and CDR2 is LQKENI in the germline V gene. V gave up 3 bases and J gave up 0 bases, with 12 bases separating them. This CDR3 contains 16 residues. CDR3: CASSPVGLTSGNTIYF. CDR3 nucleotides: TGTGCCAGCTCACCGGTCGGCCTCACCTCTGGAAACACCATATATTTT.

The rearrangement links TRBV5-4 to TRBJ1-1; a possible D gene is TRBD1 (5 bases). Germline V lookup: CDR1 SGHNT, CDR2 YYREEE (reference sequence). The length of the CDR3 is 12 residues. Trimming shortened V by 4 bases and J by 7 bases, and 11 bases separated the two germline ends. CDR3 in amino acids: CASSTPQGEAFF. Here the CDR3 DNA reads TGTGCCAGCAGCACCCCCCAGGGTGAAGCTTTCTTT.

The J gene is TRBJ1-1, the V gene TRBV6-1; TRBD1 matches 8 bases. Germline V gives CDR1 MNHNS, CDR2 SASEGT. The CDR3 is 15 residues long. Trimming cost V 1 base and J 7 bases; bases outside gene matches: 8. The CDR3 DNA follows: TGTGCCAGCAGTGAAGGGACAGGGAGAATAGGTGAAGCTTTCTTT. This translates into CASSEGTGRIGEAFF.

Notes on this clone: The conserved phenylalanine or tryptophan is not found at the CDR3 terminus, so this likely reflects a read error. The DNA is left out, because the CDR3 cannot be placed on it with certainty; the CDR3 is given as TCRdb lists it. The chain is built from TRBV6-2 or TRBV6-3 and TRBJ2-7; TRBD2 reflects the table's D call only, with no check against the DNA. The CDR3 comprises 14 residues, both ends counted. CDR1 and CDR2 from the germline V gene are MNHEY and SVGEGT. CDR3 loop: CASSSSPTRQAVEL.

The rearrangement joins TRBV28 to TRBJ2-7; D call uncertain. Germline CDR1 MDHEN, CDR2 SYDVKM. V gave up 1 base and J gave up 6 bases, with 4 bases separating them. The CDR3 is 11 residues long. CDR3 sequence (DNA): TGTGCCAGCAGTTTATTAGCCGAGCAGTACTTC. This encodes CASSLLAEQYF.

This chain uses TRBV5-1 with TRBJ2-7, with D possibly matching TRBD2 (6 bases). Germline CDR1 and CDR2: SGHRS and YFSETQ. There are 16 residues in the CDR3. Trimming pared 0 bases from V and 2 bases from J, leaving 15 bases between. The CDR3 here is CASSLVAGRSAYEQYF. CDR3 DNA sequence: TGCGCCAGCAGCTTGGTCGCGGGAAGGTCGGCCTACGAGCAGTACTTC.

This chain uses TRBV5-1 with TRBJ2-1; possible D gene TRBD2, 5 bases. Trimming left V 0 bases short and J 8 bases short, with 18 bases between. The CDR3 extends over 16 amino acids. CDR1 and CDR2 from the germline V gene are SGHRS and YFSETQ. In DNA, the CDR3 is TGCGCCAGCAGCTTGGCGGCGGGTGGATGGATGGATGAGCAGTTCTTC. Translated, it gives CASSLAAGGWMDEQFF.

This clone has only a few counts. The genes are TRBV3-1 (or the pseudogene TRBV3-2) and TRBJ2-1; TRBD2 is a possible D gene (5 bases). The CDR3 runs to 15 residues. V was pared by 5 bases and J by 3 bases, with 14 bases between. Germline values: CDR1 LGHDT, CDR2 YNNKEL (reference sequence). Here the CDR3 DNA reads TGTGCCAGCAGCTCGACTAACGGGATCTACAATGAGCAGTTCTTC. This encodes CASSSTNGIYNEQFF.

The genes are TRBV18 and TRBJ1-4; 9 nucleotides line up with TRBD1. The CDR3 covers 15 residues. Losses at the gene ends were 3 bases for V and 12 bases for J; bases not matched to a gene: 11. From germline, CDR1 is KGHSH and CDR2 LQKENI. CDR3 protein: CASSPSGTGLDQLFF. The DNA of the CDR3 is TGTGCCAGCTCACCTTCCGGGACAGGGCTTGATCAACTGTTTTTT.

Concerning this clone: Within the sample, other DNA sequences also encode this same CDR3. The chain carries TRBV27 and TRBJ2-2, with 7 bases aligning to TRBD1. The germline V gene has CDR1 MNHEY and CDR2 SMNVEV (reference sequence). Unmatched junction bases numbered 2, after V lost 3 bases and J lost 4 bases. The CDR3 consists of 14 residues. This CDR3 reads CASSFPGGTGELFF. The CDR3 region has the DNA TGTGCCAGCAGTTTCCCAGGGGGCACCGGGGAGCTGTTTTTT.

The CDR3 here is CASSSRPLAREQFF. CDR3 DNA: TGTGCCAGCAGCTCCAGACCTTTAGCTCGGGAGCAGTTCTTC. The chain uses TRBV7-3 and TRBJ2-1; D is uncertain. The CDR3 extends over 14 amino acids. Per germline, CDR1 SGHTA and CDR2 FQGTGA. The V and J ends lost 4 bases and 10 bases respectively, with 17 bases between them.

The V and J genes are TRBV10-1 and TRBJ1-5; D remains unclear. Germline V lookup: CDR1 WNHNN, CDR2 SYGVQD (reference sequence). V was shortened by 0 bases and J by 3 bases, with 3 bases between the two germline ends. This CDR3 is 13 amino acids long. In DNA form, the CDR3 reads TGCGCCAGCAGTGAGTCGTTCAATCAGCCCCAGCATTTT. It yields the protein CASSESFNQPQHF.

DNA of the CDR3: TGTGCCAGCAGCGAAAAAAGCGGGACACGGAAGTACTTC. As protein: CASSEKSGTRKYF. The J gene is TRBJ2-7, the V gene TRBV28, with a tentative D call TRBD2 (7 bases). The germline V gene encodes CDR1 MDHEN and CDR2 SYDVKM. The CDR3 covers 13 residues. Trimming removed 6 bases from V and 11 bases from J, with 20 bases in between.

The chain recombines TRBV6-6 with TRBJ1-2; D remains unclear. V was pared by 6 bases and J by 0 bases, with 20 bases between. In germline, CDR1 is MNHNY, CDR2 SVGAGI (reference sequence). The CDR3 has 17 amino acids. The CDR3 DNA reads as TGTGCCAGCAGCCGAAGCGGTGTTCCTCATTCTAACTATGGCTACACCTTC. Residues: CASSRSGVPHSNYGYTF.

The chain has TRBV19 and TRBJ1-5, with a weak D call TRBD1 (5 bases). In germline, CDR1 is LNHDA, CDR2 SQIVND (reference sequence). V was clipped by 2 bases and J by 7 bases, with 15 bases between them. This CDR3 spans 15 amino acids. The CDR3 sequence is CASSIQSGGRQPQHF. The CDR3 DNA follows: TGTGCCAGTAGTATACAGAGCGGGGGAAGGCAGCCCCAGCATTTT. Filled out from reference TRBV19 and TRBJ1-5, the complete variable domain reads DGGITQSPKYLFRKEGQNVTLSCEQNLNHDAMYWYRQDPGQGLRLIYYSQIVNDFQKGDIAEGYSVSREKKESFPLTVTSAQKNPTAFYLCASSIQSGGRQPQHFGDGTRLSIL.

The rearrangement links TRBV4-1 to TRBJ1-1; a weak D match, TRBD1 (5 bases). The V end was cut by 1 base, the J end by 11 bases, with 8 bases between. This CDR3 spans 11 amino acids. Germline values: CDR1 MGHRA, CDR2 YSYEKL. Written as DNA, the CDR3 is TGCGCCAGCAGCCAAGCGGGGGATGCTTTCTTT. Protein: CASSQAGDAFF.

CDR3 bases: TGTGCCTGGAGTCCCGGGACAGGACAAGAGACCCAGTACTTC. Translation gives CAWSPGTGQETQYF. The chain links TRBV30 to TRBJ2-5, with 8 bases matching TRBD1. Losses at the gene ends were 2 bases for V and 2 bases for J; bases not matched to a gene: 4. CDR1 and CDR2 from the germline V gene are GTSNPN and SVGIG (reference sequence). CDR3 length: 14 amino acids.

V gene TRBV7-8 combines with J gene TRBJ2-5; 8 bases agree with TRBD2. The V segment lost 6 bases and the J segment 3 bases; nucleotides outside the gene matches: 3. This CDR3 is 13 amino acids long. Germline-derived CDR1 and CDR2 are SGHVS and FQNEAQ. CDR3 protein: CASSSGEKETQYF. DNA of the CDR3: TGTGCCAGCAGTAGCGGGGAGAAAGAGACCCAGTACTTC.

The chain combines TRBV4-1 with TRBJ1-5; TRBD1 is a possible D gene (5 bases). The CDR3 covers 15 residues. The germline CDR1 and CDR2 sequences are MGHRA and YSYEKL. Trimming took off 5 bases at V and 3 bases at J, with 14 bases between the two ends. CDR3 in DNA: TGCGCCAGCAGCAAGACAGTGCAGAACAATCAGCCCCAGCATTTT. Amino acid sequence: CASSKTVQNNQPQHF.

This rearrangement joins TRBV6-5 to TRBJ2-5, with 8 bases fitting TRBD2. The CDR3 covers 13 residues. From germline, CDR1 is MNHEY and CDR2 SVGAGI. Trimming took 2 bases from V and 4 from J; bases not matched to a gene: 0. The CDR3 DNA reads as TGTGCCAGCAGTTACAGCGGGGGAGAGACCCAGTACTTC. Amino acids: CASSYSGGETQYF.

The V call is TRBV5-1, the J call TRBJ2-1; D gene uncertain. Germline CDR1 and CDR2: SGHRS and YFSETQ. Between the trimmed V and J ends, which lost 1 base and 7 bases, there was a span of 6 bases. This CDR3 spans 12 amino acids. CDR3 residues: CASSLRLNEQFF. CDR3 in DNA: TGCGCCAGCAGCTTGCGGCTGAATGAGCAGTTCTTC.

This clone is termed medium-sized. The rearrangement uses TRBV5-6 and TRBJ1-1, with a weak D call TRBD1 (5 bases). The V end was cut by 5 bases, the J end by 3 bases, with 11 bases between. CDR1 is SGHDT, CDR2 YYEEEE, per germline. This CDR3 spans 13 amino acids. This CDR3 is CASRAGGYTEAFF. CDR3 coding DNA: TGTGCCAGCAGGGCGGGGGGATACACTGAAGCTTTCTTT.

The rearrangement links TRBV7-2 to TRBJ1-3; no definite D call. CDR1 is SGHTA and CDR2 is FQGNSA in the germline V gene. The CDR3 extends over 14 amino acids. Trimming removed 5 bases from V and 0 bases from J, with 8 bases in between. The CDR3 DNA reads TGTGCCAGCAGCCCTCAGAGCTCTGGAAACACCATATATTTT. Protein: CASSPQSSGNTIYF.

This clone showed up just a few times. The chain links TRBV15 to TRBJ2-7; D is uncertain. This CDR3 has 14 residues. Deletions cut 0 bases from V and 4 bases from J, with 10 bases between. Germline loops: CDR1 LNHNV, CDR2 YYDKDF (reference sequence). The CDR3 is CATSRDRRNYEQYF. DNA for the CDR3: TGTGCCACCAGCAGAGATCGACGTAATTACGAGCAGTACTTC.

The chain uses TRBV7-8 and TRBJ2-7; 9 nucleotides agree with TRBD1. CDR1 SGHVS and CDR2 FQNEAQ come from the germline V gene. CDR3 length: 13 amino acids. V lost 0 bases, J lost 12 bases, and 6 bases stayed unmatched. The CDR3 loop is CASSLARDRARYF. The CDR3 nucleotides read TGTGCCAGCAGCTTAGCGAGGGACAGGGCACGGTACTTC.

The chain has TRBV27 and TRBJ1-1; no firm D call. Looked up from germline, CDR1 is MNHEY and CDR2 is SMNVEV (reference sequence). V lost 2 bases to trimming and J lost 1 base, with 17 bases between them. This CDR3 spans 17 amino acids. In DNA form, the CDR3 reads TGTGCCAGCAGTTTACGGGGAGAGACACGCTCGAACACTGAAGCTTTCTTT. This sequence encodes CASSLRGETRSNTEAFF.